This T cell receptor (beta chain) is from a study of CD8 T cells in Susac syndrome. Study results and caveats: The study admitted that it had a relatively small number of individuals in its TCR sequencing and HLA analysis.

CDR3 length: 17 residues. V was trimmed by 0 bases and J by 0 bases, leaving 14 bases between them. Germline CDR1 and CDR2: ENHRY and SYGVKD. For this clonotype: Its specificity is not known.

Reverse transcription of roughly 0.5 to 1 ug RNA was performed with random hexamers. immunoSEQ multiplex PCR amplified TCR beta CDR3 across 54 Vbeta, 13 Jbeta. TCRdb re-called the immunoSEQ multiplex PCR reads with MiXCR, one entry per CDR3 protein. The sample yields 150,000 to 200,000 distinct CDR3 sequences, less than 95% seen once. Patients with stable or active relapsing-remitting disease, all of them treatment-naive, made up the multiple sclerosis controls. The source material was CD4+ T cells from PBMCs. This clonotype was sampled from a human donor with multiple sclerosis. The chain has TRBV10-3 and TRBJ2-5; D gene ambiguous. Here the CDR3 DNA reads TGTGCCATCAGTGAGTCGACGGCGCCGGTCGACCAAGAGACCCAGTACTTC. This encodes CAISESTAPVDQETQYF.